This T cell receptor beta chain was recovered during a study of human T cells and chemical hapten exposure. CDR3 size: 12 residues. Trimming took off 5 bases at V and 8 bases at J, with 12 bases between the two ends. Attachment of unique molecular identifiers to individual cDNA molecules was performed in the library. MiXCR was run by TCRdb on the RACE reads, yielding one entry per CDR3 protein. The data contain around 130,000 distinct CDR3 sequences, about an eighth of them seen just once; the ten biggest clones take up 1.2% to 1.5%. Study observations and caveats: No alteration of TCRs above 1 in 1000 frequency was seen with DPC sensitization. Donors had alopecia, so their immune response may differ from healthy people's. PT1 expanded TCR counts correlated positively with patch test score.

Described time point: patch test 2, 6 weeks after DPC sensitization. Treatment described: therapeutic diphenylcyclopropenone sensitization with weekly scalp DPC. This clonotype was found many times. Its antigen remains unidentified. The clonotype originates from a woman between 45 and 65 years old with alopecia areata. Some clones in this sample may be carry-over from other donors' samples. The genes are TRBV12-3 or TRBV12-4 and TRBJ1-2; D not resolved. Here the sequenced sample was whole blood, taken in connection with sensitization to the hapten diphenylcyclopropenone (DPC). The CDR3 loop reads CASSPRARGYTF. The CDR3 DNA sequence: TGTGCCAGCAGTCCCCGGGCAAGGGGCTACACCTTC.